One sample yielded the 3 T cell receptor beta chains listed below, sequenced in a study of tumor and adjacent non-tumor tissue in lung cancer. The library came from three nested PCR rounds adapted from ARM-PCR protocols. In TCRdb, the multiplex PCR reads were re-called with MiXCR into one record per CDR3 protein. Of under 250,000 distinct CDR3 sequences listed, roughly 70% were seen once; the top ten hold almost 25%. No cell sorting was done before RNA was extracted from the tissue. The source material was lung tumor tissue. The receptors derive from a man in his 60s with non-small cell lung cancer.

The chain has TRBV5-6 and TRBJ2-2; 7 positions agree with TRBD2. The CDR3 is made up of 17 amino acids. Trimming removed 3 bases from V and 8 bases from J; junction bases left unmatched: 16. Looked up from germline, CDR1 is SGHDT and CDR2 is YYEEEE. The CDR3 bases are TGTGCCAGCAGCTCCACTACGACTTGCGGGAGAACTGGGGAGCTGTTTTTT. Translated: CASSSTTTCGRTGELFF.

The J gene is TRBJ2-1, the V gene TRBV29-1; maybe TRBD2 (6 bases). Germline values: CDR1 SQVTM, CDR2 ANQGSEA. The CDR3 spans 13 residues. V shed 7 bases and J shed 9 bases, with 19 bases lying between them. CDR3 amino acids: CSGRDSQLREQFF. Written as DNA, the CDR3 is TGCAGCGGGAGGGACTCCCAGTTACGTGAGCAGTTCTTC.

This sequence joins TRBV20-1 and TRBJ2-2; TRBD2 agrees at 16 bases. This CDR3 is built from 19 residues. From germline, CDR1 is DFQATT and CDR2 SNEGSKA (reference sequence). Trimming at V came to 5 bases and at J to 6 bases, leaving 15 bases not matched to a gene. The CDR3 region has the DNA TGCAGTGCTCATCACCCTGGGACTAGCGGGAGGGCCGTGTCCGGGGAGCTGTTTTTT. It specifies CSAHHPGTSGRAVSGELFF.